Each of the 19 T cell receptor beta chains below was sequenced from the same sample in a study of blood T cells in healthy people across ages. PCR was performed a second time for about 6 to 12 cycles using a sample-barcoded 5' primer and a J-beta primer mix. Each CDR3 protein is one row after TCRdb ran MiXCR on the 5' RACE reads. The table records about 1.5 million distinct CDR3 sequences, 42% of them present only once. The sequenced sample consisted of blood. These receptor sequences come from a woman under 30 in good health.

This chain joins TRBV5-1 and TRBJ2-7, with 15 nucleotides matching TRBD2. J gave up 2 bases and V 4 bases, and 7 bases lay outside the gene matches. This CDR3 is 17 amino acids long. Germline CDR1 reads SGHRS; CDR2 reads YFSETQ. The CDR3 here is CASSIGLAGGPPYEQYF. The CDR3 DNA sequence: TGCGCCAGCAGCATTGGACTAGCGGGAGGGCCGCCCTACGAGCAGTACTTC.

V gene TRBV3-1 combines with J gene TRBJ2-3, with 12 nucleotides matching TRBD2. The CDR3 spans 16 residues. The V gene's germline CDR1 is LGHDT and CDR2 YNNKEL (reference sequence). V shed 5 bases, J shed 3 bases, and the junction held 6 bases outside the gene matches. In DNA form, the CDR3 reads TGTGCCAGCAGCACCCTAGCGGGAGGGCCGACAGATACGCAGTATTTT. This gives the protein CASSTLAGGPTDTQYF.

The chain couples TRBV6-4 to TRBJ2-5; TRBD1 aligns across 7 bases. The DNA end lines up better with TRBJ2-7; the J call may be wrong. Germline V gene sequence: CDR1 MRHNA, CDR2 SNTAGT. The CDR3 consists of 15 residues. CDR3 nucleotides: TGTGCCAGCAGTCCCCAGGGGGTTAGTAACCACGAGCAGTACTTC. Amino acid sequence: CASSPQGVSNHEQYF.

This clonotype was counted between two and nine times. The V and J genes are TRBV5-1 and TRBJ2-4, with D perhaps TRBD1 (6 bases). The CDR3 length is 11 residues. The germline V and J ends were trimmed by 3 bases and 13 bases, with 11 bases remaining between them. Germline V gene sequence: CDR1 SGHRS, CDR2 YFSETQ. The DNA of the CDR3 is TGCGCCAGCAGCTCACAGGGTATGCAGTACTTC. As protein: CASSSQGMQYF.

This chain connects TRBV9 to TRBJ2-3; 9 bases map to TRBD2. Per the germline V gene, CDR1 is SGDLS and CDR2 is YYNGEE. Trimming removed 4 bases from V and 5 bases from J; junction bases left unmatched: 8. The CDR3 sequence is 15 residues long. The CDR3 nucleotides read TGTGCCAGCAGCAAACTACCAGCGGGAGGAGATACGCAGTATTTT. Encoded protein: CASSKLPAGGDTQYF.

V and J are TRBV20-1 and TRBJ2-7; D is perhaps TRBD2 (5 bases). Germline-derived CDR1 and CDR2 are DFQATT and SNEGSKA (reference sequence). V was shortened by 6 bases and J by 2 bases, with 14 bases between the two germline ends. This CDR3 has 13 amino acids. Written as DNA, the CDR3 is TGCAGTGCCAGGACGGCCGGGACCTACGAGCAGTACTTC. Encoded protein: CSARTAGTYEQYF.

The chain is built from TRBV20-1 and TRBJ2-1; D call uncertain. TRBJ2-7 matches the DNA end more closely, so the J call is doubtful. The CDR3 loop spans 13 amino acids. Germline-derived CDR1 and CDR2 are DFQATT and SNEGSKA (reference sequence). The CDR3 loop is CSARHPGHNEQYF. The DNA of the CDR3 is TGCAGTGCTAGGCATCCGGGTCACAATGAGCAGTACTTC.

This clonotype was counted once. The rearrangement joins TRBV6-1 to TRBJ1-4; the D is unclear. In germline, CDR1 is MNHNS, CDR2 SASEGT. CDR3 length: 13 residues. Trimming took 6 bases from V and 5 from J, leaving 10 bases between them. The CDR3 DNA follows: TGTGCCAGCAGGACCGGGAACAATGAAAAACTGTTTTTT. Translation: CASRTGNNEKLFF.

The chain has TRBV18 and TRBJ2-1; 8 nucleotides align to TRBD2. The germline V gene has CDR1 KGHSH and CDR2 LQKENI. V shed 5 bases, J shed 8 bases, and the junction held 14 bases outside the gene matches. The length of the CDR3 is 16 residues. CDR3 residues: CASSSNSGTLSDEQFF. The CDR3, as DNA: TGTGCCAGCTCATCTAATAGCGGGACTCTATCGGATGAGCAGTTCTTC.

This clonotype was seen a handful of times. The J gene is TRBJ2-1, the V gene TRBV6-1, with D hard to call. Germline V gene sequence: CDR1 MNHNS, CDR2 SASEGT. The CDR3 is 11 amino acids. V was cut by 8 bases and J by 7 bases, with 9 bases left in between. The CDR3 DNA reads TGTGCCAGCTTCGTAGCAAATGAGCAGTTCTTC. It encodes CASFVANEQFF.

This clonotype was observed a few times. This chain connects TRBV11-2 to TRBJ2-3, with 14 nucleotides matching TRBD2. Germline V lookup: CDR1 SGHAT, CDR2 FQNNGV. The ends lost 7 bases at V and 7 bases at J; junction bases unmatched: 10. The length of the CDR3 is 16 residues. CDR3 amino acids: CASTNPGTSGRNTQYF. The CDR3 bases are TGTGCCAGCACGAACCCGGGGACTAGCGGGAGAAATACGCAGTATTTT.

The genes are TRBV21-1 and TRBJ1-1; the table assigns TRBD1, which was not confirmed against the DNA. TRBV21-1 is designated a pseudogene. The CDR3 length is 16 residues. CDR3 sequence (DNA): TGTGCCAGCAGCAAGAGCGCCCAGGGACAGACACTTGAAGCTTTCTTT. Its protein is CASSKSAQGQTLEAFF.

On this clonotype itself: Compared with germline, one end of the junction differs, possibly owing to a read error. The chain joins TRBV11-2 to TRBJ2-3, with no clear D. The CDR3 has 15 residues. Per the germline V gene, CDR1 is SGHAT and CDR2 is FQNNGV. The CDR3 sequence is CASSPLGGVTETQYF. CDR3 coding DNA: TGTGCCAGCAGCCCCCTGGGTGGAGTCACAGAGACGCAGTATTTT.

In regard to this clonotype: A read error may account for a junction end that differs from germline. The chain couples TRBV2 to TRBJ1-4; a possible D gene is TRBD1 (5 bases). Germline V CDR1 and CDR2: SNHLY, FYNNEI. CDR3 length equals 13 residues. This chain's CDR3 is CTSNEEGLEKLFF. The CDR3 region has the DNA TGTACCAGCAATGAGGAGGGGCTTGAAAAACTGTTTTTT.

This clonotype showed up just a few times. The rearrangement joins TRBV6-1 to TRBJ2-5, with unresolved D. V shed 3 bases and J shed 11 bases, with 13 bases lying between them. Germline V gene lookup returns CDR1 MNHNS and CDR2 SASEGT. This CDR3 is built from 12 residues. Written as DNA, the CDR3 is TGTGCCAGCAGTGACTCAGTATATGAGCAGTACTTC. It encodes CASSDSVYEQYF.

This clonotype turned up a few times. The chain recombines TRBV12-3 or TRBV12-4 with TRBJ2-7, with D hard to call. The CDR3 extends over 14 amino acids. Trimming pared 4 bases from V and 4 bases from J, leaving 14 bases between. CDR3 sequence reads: CASSSKGPPYEQYF. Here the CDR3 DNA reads TGTGCCAGCAGTTCCAAGGGCCCCCCTTACGAGCAGTACTTC.

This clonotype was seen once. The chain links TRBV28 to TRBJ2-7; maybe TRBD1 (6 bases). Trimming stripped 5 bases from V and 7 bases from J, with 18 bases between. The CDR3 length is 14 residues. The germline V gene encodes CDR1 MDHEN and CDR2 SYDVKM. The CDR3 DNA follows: TGTGCCAGCAGTCCCAGGGGCAACTTCAATGAGCAGTACTTC. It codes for CASSPRGNFNEQYF.

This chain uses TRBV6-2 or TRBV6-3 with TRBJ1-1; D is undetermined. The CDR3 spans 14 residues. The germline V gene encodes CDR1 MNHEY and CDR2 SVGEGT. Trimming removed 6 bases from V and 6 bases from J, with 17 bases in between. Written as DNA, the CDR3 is TGTGCCAGCAGGGATACACCTAGGAGGGCTGAAGCTTTCTTT. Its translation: CASRDTPRRAEAFF.

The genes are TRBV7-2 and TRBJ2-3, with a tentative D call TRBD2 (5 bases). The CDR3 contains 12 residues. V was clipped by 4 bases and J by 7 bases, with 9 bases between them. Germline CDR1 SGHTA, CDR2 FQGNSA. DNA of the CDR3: TGTGCCAGCAGCTCCCTAGCTTATACGCAGTATTTT. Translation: CASSSLAYTQYF.